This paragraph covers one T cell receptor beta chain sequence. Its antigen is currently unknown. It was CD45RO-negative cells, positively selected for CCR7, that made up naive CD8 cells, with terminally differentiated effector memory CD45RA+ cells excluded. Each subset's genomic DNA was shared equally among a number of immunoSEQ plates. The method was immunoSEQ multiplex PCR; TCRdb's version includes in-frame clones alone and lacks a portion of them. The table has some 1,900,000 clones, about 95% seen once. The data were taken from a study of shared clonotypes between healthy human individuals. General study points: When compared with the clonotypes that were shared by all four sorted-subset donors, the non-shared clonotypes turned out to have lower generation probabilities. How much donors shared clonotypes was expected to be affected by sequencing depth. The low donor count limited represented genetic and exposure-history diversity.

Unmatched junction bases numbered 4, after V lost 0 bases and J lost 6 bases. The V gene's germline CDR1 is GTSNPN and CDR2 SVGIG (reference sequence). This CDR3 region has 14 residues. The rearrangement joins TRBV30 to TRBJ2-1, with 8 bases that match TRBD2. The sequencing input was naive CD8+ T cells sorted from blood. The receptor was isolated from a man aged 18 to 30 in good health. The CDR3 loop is CAWSVRGGPNEQFF. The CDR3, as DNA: TGTGCCTGGAGTGTACGCGGGGGGCCCAATGAGCAGTTCTTC.